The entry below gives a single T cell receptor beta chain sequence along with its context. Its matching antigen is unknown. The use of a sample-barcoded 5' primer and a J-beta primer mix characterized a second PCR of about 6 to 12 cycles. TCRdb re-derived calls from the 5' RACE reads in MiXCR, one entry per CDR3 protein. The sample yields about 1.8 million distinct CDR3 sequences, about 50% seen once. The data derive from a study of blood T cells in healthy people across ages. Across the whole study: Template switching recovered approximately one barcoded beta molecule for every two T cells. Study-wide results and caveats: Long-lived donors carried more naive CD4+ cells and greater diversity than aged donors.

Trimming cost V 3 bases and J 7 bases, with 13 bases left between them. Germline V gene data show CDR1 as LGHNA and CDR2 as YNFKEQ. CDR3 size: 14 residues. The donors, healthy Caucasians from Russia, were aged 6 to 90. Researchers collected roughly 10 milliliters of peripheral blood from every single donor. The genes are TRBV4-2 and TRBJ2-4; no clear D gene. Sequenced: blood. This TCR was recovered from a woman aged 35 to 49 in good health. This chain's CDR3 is CASSQAGTQNIQYF. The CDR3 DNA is TGTGCCAGCAGCCAGGCCGGAACGCAGAACATTCAGTACTTC.